The entry below gives a single T cell receptor (beta chain) sequence along with its context. What it binds is unknown. Sequencing in the ViraFEST assay came after antigen-specific CD4+ T cells had been expanded with viral peptide pools, which were used to stimulate PBMC. Culturing for around ten days preceded CD4+ T cell isolation. Each participant was given two doses of one vaccine (BNT162b2 or mRNA-1273). Assay: immunoSEQ multiplex PCR; the TCRdb copy retains only in-frame clones and omits some. The sample holds tens of thousands of clones, around 78% seen once. Deletions cut 3 bases from V and 3 bases from J, with 11 bases between. Germline CDR1 reads SNHLY; CDR2 reads FYNNEI. The CDR3 is 14 residues long. This sample is part of a study of vaccination effects on CD4 cells after COVID-19. Study summary: The second dose preceded post-vaccine samples by a median of 72 days. Study-level points and caveats: Cross-reactivity with common cold coronaviruses was shown by only 1 of 255 vaccine-induced clones in healthy vaccinees.

The specimen comprised CD4+ T cells from PBMCs cultured with HCoV-229E spike peptides, sampled after COVID-19 vaccination. The source is a human donor who received a COVID-19 vaccine. V gene TRBV2 combines with J gene TRBJ1-2; no clear D gene. In DNA, the CDR3 is TGTGCCAGCAGTGATACCGGCCGCTACTATGGCTACACCTTC. Amino acid sequence: CASSDTGRYYGYTF. Combining the CDR3 with reference TRBV2 and TRBJ1-2 gives the whole variable domain EPEVTQTPSHQVTQMGQEVILRCVPISNHLYFYWYRQILGQKVEFLVSFYNNEISEKSEIFDDQFSVERPDGSNFTLKIRSTKLEDSAMYFCASSDTGRYYGYTFGSGTRLTVV.